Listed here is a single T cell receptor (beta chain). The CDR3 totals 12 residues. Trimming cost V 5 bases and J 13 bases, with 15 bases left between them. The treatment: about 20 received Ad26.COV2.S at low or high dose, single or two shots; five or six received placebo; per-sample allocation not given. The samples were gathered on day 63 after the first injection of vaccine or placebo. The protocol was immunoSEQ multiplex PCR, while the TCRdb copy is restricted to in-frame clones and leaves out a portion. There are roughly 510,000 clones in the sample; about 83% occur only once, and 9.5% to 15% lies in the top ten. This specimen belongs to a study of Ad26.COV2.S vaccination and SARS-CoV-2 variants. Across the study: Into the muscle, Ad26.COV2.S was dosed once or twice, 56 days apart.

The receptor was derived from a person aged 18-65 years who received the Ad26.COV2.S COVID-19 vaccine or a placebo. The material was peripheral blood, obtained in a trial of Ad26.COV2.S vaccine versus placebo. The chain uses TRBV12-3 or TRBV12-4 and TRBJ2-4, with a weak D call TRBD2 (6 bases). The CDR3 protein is CASSNSGTRQYF. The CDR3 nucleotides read TGTGCCAGCAGTAACTCCGGGACTCGGCAGTACTTC.